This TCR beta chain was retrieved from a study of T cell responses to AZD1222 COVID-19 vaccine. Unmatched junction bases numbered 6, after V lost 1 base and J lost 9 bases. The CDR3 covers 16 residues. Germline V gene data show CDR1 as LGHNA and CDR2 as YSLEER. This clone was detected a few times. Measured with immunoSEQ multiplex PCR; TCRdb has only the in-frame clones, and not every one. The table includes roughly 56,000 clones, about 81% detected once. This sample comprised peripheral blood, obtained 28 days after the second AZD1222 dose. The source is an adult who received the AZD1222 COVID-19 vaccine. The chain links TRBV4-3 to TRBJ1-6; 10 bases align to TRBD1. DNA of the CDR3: TGCGCCAGCAGCCAAGTCCCGGGACAGGGGTCTTCACCCCTCCACTTT. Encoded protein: CASSQVPGQGSSPLHF.